The next 7 T cell receptor beta chains were all read from a single sample in a study of blood T cell repertoires in COVID-19. Generated by immunoSEQ multiplex PCR, the TCRdb table keeps only in-frame clones and is missing some. The sample holds around 43,000 clones, about 88% seen once. Sequencing used peripheral blood. These receptors were taken from a man aged 50-60 years in a cohort sampled during active COVID-19.

V and J are TRBV27 and TRBJ1-2; 8 bases fit TRBD1. The CDR3 has 15 residues. The germline V gene encodes CDR1 MNHEY and CDR2 SMNVEV (reference sequence). Unmatched junction bases numbered 8, after V lost 3 bases and J lost 5 bases. For the CDR3, the DNA is TGTGCCAGCAGTTTGTGGGCAGGGGGCCCGTATGGCTACACCTTC. Translation gives CASSLWAGGPYGYTF.

The rearrangement links TRBV7-3 to TRBJ1-5, with a weak D call TRBD1 (6 bases). This CDR3 has 17 amino acids. V gave up 5 bases and J gave up 6 bases, with 23 bases separating them. Germline loops: CDR1 SGHTA, CDR2 FQGTGA. Written as DNA, the CDR3 is TGTGCCAGCAGCGCCCTCAATACTTCAGGGGCAGGTCAGCCCCAGCATTTT. The encoded protein is CASSALNTSGAGQPQHF.

V usage is TRBV2 and J usage is TRBJ1-1; perhaps TRBD1 as D (6 bases). Per the germline V gene, CDR1 is SNHLY and CDR2 is FYNNEI. Trimming pared 7 bases from V and 1 base from J, leaving 19 bases between. CDR3 length equals 16 residues. In DNA form, the CDR3 reads TGTGCCAGCACCCCATTCCTGGCAGGGGCGAACACTGAAGCTTTCTTT. The encoded protein is CASTPFLAGANTEAFF.

The rearrangement joins TRBV5-1 to TRBJ2-1; possible D gene TRBD1, 6 bases. The V end lost 4 bases, the J end lost 9 bases, and 20 bases lay between the germline ends. This CDR3 is 15 amino acids long. In germline, CDR1 is SGHRS, CDR2 YFSETQ. CDR3 coding DNA: TGCGCCAGCAGCCGACGACAGGCTCATCGCGGTGAGCAGTTCTTC. This encodes CASSRRQAHRGEQFF.

This clone was observed a few times. V gene TRBV6-1 combines with J gene TRBJ1-2, with TRBD1 matching 10 bases. Germline V lookup: CDR1 MNHNS, CDR2 SASEGT. The CDR3 length is 14 residues. J gave up 8 bases and V 1 base, and 4 bases lay outside the gene matches. The CDR3 spells CASSEGWTGGGYTF. CDR3 coding DNA: TGTGCCAGCAGTGAAGGATGGACAGGGGGAGGCTACACCTTC.

The rearrangement links TRBV30 to TRBJ1-4; D is possibly TRBD1 (5 bases). The CDR3 has 13 residues. V dropped 4 bases and J dropped 7 bases, with 13 bases sitting between them. Germline V gives CDR1 GTSNPN, CDR2 SVGIG (reference sequence). For the CDR3, the DNA is TGTGCCTGGACGGGCAGGGTCTCTGAAAAACTGTTTTTT. Translating it yields CAWTGRVSEKLFF.

The chain is built from TRBV7-6 and TRBJ2-7, with TRBD2 matching 13 bases. The CDR3 extends over 16 amino acids. Per germline, CDR1 SGHVS and CDR2 FNYEAQ. Trimming took 4 bases from V and 2 from J; bases not matched to a gene: 5. The CDR3 coding sequence is TGTGCCAGCAGCTCTCAACTAGCGGGAGGGACCTACGAGCAGTACGTC. Its protein is CASSSQLAGGTYEQYV.